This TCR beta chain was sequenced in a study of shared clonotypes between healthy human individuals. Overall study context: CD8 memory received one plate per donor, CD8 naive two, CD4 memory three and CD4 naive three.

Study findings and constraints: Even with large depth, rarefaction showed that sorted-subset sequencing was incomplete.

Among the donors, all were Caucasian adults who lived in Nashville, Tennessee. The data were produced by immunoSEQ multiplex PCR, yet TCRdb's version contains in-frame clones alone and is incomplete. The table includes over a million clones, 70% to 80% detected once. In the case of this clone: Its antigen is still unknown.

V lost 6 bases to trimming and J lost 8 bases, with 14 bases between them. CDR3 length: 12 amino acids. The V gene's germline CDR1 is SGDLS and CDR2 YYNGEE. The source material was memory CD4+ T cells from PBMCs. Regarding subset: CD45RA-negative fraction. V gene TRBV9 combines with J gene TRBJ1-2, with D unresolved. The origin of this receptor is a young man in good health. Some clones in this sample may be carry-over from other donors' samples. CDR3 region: CASNEAGSGYTF. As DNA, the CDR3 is TGTGCCAGCAACGAAGCGGGCTCCGGCTACACCTTC.